This T cell receptor beta chain was sequenced in a study of blood T cell repertoires in COVID-19. Across the whole study: In each case, the material was cDNA or gDNA derived from T cells, B-cell-depleted T cells, or PBMCs.

This clone was detected many times. CDR1 and CDR2 from the germline V gene are MDHEN and SYDVKM. The CDR3 sequence is 15 residues long. V dropped 6 bases and J dropped 4 bases, with 16 bases sitting between them. Method: immunoSEQ multiplex PCR; TCRdb's copy keeps in-frame clones and lacks some. The table includes roughly 100,000 clones, roughly 80% detected once. The TCR sequence derives from a woman aged 80 or over with active or convalescent COVID-19. The sample comprised peripheral blood. The chain recombines TRBV28 with TRBJ1-3; TRBD1 might be the D (6 bases). CDR3 sequence: CASSPGWGPGNTIYF. The CDR3 DNA reads as TGTGCCAGCAGCCCGGGGTGGGGGCCCGGAAACACCATATATTTT.